A selection of T cell receptor beta chains follows, all from one sample in a study of blood T cell repertoires in COVID-19. Measured with immunoSEQ multiplex PCR; TCRdb has only the in-frame clones, and not every one. The repertoire holds about 68,000 clones, with about 87% as singletons. Sequencing used peripheral blood. These receptor sequences come from a human donor in a cohort sampled during active COVID-19. Each CDR3 is given with its conserved first and last residue. Each record gives: D gene, J gene, V gene, clone size, CDR3 protein, CDR3 DNA. The D gene is left open where the match is weak. Part of the rows lack a size; the others show once, few, many or a class for expanded clones.

D gene: TRBD1; J gene: TRBJ1-1; V gene: TRBV2; clone size: NA; CDR3 protein: CASRGTGGTEAFF; CDR3 DNA: TGTGCCAGCAGAGGGACAGGCGGCACTGAAGCTTTCTTT
D gene: NA; J gene: TRBJ2-7; V gene: TRBV2; clone size: NA; CDR3 protein: CASSERQESSYEQYF; CDR3 DNA: TGTGCCAGCAGTGAAAGACAGGAAAGCTCCTACGAGCAGTACTTC
D gene: TRBD1; J gene: TRBJ2-7; V gene: TRBV5-1; clone size: NA; CDR3 protein: CASSRGGAPYEQYF; CDR3 DNA: TGCGCCAGCTCGCGAGGGGGCGCACCCTACGAGCAGTACTTC
D gene: TRBD1; J gene: TRBJ1-2; V gene: TRBV6-6; clone size: NA; CDR3 protein: CASIMDRFYGYTF; CDR3 DNA: TGTGCCAGCATTATGGACAGGTTCTATGGCTACACCTTC
D gene: TRBD1; J gene: TRBJ1-2; V gene: TRBV5-1; clone size: NA; CDR3 protein: CASSPVGQGLGYTF; CDR3 DNA: TGCGCCAGCAGCCCGGTGGGACAGGGGCTTGGCTACACCTTC
D gene: TRBD1; J gene: TRBJ2-6; V gene: TRBV19; clone size: NA; CDR3 protein: CASKGTERSGANVLTF; CDR3 DNA: TGTGCCAGTAAAGGGACAGAAAGATCTGGGGCCAACGTCCTGACTTTC
D gene: NA; J gene: TRBJ1-2; V gene: TRBV11-2; clone size: NA; CDR3 protein: CASSANRVPYNYGYTF; CDR3 DNA: TGTGCCAGCAGCGCGAACCGGGTCCCTTATAACTATGGCTACACCTTC
D gene: NA; J gene: TRBJ1-1; V gene: TRBV18; clone size: NA; CDR3 protein: CASSPRESGTEAFF; CDR3 DNA: TGTGCCAGCTCACCACGGGAGAGCGGCACTGAAGCTTTCTTT
D gene: TRBD1; J gene: TRBJ1-2; V gene: TRBV4-3; clone size: NA; CDR3 protein: CASSQEILRLRKGARGYTF; CDR3 DNA: TGCGCCAGCAGCCAAGAAATTTTACGACTTCGTAAGGGGGCGCGGGGCTACACCTTC
D gene: TRBD1; J gene: TRBJ1-5; V gene: TRBV19; clone size: few; CDR3 protein: CASDRGQNQPQHF; CDR3 DNA: TGTGCCAGTGACAGGGGGCAGAATCAGCCCCAGCATTTT
D gene: NA; J gene: TRBJ1-1; V gene: TRBV11-2; clone size: NA; CDR3 protein: CASSGRGAEAFF; CDR3 DNA: TGTGCCAGCAGCGGGCGGGGGGCTGAAGCTTTCTTT
D gene: TRBD1; J gene: TRBJ1-2; V gene: TRBV30; clone size: NA; CDR3 protein: CAWSAQGMSGYTF; CDR3 DNA: TGTGCCTGGAGTGCACAGGGGATGAGTGGCTACACCTTC
D gene: TRBD1; J gene: TRBJ2-2; V gene: TRBV10-3; clone size: NA; CDR3 protein: CATGTANTGELFF; CDR3 DNA: TGTGCCACCGGGACAGCGAACACCGGGGAGCTGTTTTTT
D gene: TRBD1; J gene: TRBJ1-4; V gene: TRBV7-6; clone size: NA; CDR3 protein: CASSQDKGQNQFEKLFF; CDR3 DNA: TGTGCCAGCAGCCAAGATAAGGGACAGAATCAATTTGAAAAACTGTTTTTT
D gene: TRBD1; J gene: TRBJ2-7; V gene: TRBV2; clone size: NA; CDR3 protein: CASRSQGAYEQYF; CDR3 DNA: TGTGCCAGCAGGTCACAGGGGGCCTACGAGCAGTACTTC
D gene: NA; J gene: TRBJ1-1; V gene: TRBV24-1; clone size: NA; CDR3 protein: CATSDLTNTEAFF; CDR3 DNA: TGTGCCACCAGTGATTTAACAAATACTGAAGCTTTCTTT
D gene: TRBD2; J gene: TRBJ2-1; V gene: TRBV7-2; clone size: once; CDR3 protein: CASSSRLAGVYEQFF; CDR3 DNA: TGTGCCAGCAGCTCGCGACTAGCGGGAGTCTATGAGCAGTTCTTC
D gene: NA; J gene: TRBJ1-6; V gene: TRBV19; clone size: NA; CDR3 protein: CASSPRGQLLYNSPLHF; CDR3 DNA: TGTGCCAGTAGTCCCCGAGGACAGCTACTTTATAATTCACCCCTCCACTTT
D gene: TRBD2; J gene: TRBJ2-2; V gene: TRBV10-3; clone size: NA; CDR3 protein: CAMLAGGAGELFF; CDR3 DNA: TGTGCCATGCTAGCGGGGGGCGCCGGGGAGCTGTTTTTT
D gene: TRBD2; J gene: TRBJ2-2; V gene: TRBV2; clone size: once; CDR3 protein: CASAASGGTGELFF; CDR3 DNA: TGTGCCAGCGCTGCTAGCGGAGGCACCGGGGAGCTGTTTTTT
D gene: TRBD2; J gene: TRBJ2-7; V gene: TRBV5-6; clone size: NA; CDR3 protein: CASSLRMTSSDEQYF; CDR3 DNA: TGTGCCAGCAGCCTTCGTATGACTAGCTCTGACGAGCAGTACTTC
D gene: NA; J gene: TRBJ1-2; V gene: TRBV12-3/TRBV12-4; clone size: once; CDR3 protein: CASSLAGRYGYTF; CDR3 DNA: TGTGCCAGCAGTTTAGCTGGGAGGTATGGCTACACCTTC
D gene: NA; J gene: TRBJ2-1; V gene: TRBV7-9; clone size: NA; CDR3 protein: CASSLMGWTRINNEQFF; CDR3 DNA: TGTGCCAGCAGCTTAATGGGGTGGACACGGATAAACAATGAGCAGTTCTTC
D gene: NA; J gene: TRBJ1-3; V gene: TRBV10-3; clone size: NA; CDR3 protein: CAISTSTDSGNTIYF; CDR3 DNA: TGTGCCATCAGTACTTCGACAGATTCTGGAAACACCATATATTTT
D gene: TRBD1; J gene: TRBJ1-2; V gene: TRBV6-5; clone size: NA; CDR3 protein: CASSSGQGLYGYTF; CDR3 DNA: TGTGCCAGCAGTTCGGGACAGGGTTTATATGGCTACACCTTC
D gene: NA; J gene: TRBJ2-2; V gene: TRBV7-2; clone size: NA; CDR3 protein: CASSPQGRLVRRPGELFF; CDR3 DNA: TGTGCCAGCAGTCCCCAGGGAAGACTAGTCAGAAGACCCGGGGAGCTGTTTTTT
D gene: TRBD1; J gene: TRBJ1-6; V gene: TRBV6-6; clone size: NA; CDR3 protein: CATQGGSNNSPLHF; CDR3 DNA: TGTGCCACTCAAGGGGGCTCGAATAATTCACCCCTCCACTTT
D gene: NA; J gene: TRBJ2-7; V gene: TRBV28; clone size: NA; CDR3 protein: CASIRREPYEQYF; CDR3 DNA: TGTGCCAGCATTCGGCGGGAACCCTACGAGCAGTACTTC
D gene: NA; J gene: TRBJ2-2; V gene: TRBV7-3; clone size: few; CDR3 protein: CASSSSGSNTGELFF; CDR3 DNA: TGTGCCAGCAGCTCCTCAGGTTCCAACACCGGGGAGCTGTTTTTT
D gene: NA; J gene: TRBJ2-7; V gene: TRBV5-1; clone size: NA; CDR3 protein: CASSLDGRVYEQYF; CDR3 DNA: TGCGCCAGCAGCTTGGATGGCAGGGTCTACGAGCAGTACTTC
D gene: TRBD2; J gene: TRBJ2-7; V gene: TRBV27; clone size: NA; CDR3 protein: CASSLGSGGSFDQYF; CDR3 DNA: TGTGCCAGCAGTTTGGGCTCCGGGGGGTCTTTCGATCAGTACTTC
D gene: NA; J gene: TRBJ2-7; V gene: TRBV7-8; clone size: NA; CDR3 protein: CASSAQGMLGGVYEQYF; CDR3 DNA: TGTGCCAGCAGCGCCCAGGGGATGTTGGGTGGGGTCTACGAGCAGTACTTC
D gene: NA; J gene: TRBJ1-2; V gene: TRBV10-2; clone size: NA; CDR3 protein: CASSSGTRVGYTF; CDR3 DNA: TGCGCCAGCAGTTCCGGGACTCGGGTTGGCTACACCTTC
D gene: TRBD1; J gene: TRBJ2-1; V gene: TRBV11-3; clone size: NA; CDR3 protein: CASSLAGTGGFNEQFF; CDR3 DNA: TGTGCCAGCAGCTTAGCCGGGACAGGGGGTTTCAATGAGCAGTTCTTC
D gene: NA; J gene: TRBJ1-2; V gene: TRBV18; clone size: once; CDR3 protein: CASSPTGGGGYTF; CDR3 DNA: TGTGCCAGCTCACCAACGGGGGGCGGTGGCTACACCTTC
D gene: NA; J gene: TRBJ2-7; V gene: TRBV4-1; clone size: NA; CDR3 protein: CASSPQTGEQYF; CDR3 DNA: TGCGCCAGCAGCCCCCAAACGGGCGAGCAGTACTTC
D gene: NA; J gene: TRBJ1-1; V gene: TRBV5-4; clone size: NA; CDR3 protein: CASSFDSGYEAFF; CDR3 DNA: TGTGCCAGCAGCTTTGACTCGGGGTATGAAGCTTTCTTT
D gene: NA; J gene: TRBJ2-1; V gene: TRBV5-8; clone size: NA; CDR3 protein: CASSLVSPEQFF; CDR3 DNA: TGTGCCAGCAGCTTGGTCTCCCCTGAGCAGTTCTTC
D gene: NA; J gene: TRBJ2-7; V gene: TRBV23-1; clone size: NA; CDR3 protein: CASSQFGGFSYEQYF; CDR3 DNA: TGCGCCAGCAGTCAATTCGGGGGATTCTCCTACGAGCAGTACTTC
D gene: NA; J gene: TRBJ1-1; V gene: TRBV28; clone size: NA; CDR3 protein: CASTTTGRTEAFF; CDR3 DNA: TGTGCCAGCACCACGACAGGACGTACTGAAGCTTTCTTT
D gene: TRBD2; J gene: TRBJ2-7; V gene: TRBV29-1; clone size: NA; CDR3 protein: CSVEVAGRETYEQYF; CDR3 DNA: TGCAGCGTTGAAGTAGCCGGGCGGGAGACCTACGAGCAGTACTTC
D gene: NA; J gene: TRBJ2-7; V gene: TRBV6-1; clone size: NA; CDR3 protein: CASSEAGVPGVSREQYF; CDR3 DNA: TGTGCCAGCAGTGAAGCCGGGGTGCCGGGAGTGTCACGCGAGCAGTACTTC